The sequence of this T cell receptor (beta chain) was determined in a study of CXCR4 blockade with PD-1 therapy in pancreatic cancer (dated by TCRdb to between 2018 and 2021). Context from the whole study: The study analyzed resected pancreatic ductal adenocarcinoma using multiplex immunohistochemistry and TCRbeta immunosequencing, along with ex vivo slice culture to test PD-1 and CXCR4 blockade. To look at intratumoral heterogeneity, the researchers TCR-sequenced two geographically distinct regions from each of 6 tumors.

Note on this clone: The target of this receptor is not known. Per-base quality was not reported, and no clone a single base away is much larger than it.

Results the study describes overall, beyond this receptor: A strong correlation was found between amino acid clone frequency and the number of distinct nucleotide rearrangements encoding each amino acid clone, suggesting convergent selection by common tumor antigens. Tumors had clonal expansion, with a mean productive clonality of 0.14 compared with more than 0.045 in healthy blood, yet clonality showed no correlation with survival. Because only TCRbeta chains were sequenced, true antigen-specificity overlap among convergent dominant clones remained unconfirmed while awaiting paired alpha-beta single-cell sequencing.

The archived tumor blocks were obtained from patients to whom no neoadjuvant therapy had been administered before resection. For the preserved-tissue arm, the study drew on 30 to 35 surgical resection samples taken from some 26 pancreatic ductal adenocarcinoma patients who had not been treated previously. For the resection arm, DNA was extracted from ten 5-micron curls of FFPE tumor adjacent to the multiplex immunohistochemistry slide. Using the immunoSEQ Assay at Adaptive Biotechnologies, the researchers immunosequenced TCRbeta CDR3 regions from the extracted DNA. In the paper's pipeline: To measure the absolute abundance of each unique TCRbeta CDR3, the sequences were collapsed and filtered. Clonality was calculated as 1 minus Pielou's evenness, using only productive in-frame rearrangements. Regional overlap was measured by following the top 100 nucleotide rearrangements across paired samples, and the Morisita index was used to compare paired samples with unrelated samples. The immunoSEQ Rearrangement Details tool was used to assess whether nucleotide rearrangements converged onto identical amino acid sequences. TCRdb carries this immuneACCESS record with in-frame sequences only. Its versions omit some clonotypes, under half of them owing to an unresolved V gene in the studies checked, with the rest unexplained. The V and J calls and clone size were taken over from that table, and D and trimming were inferred from the DNA. This sample has approximately 17,000 clones in its table, and 72% of those were observed once. The ten largest account for roughly 6% of the sample.

Specimen: tumor tissue. This sequence was found in a human donor with pancreatic ductal adenocarcinoma.

Read as DNA, the sequence is TGTGCCACATTCAGGGCCGGATCGAACACTGAAGCTTTCTTT. Translation gives CATFRAGSNTEAFF. In this chain, TRBV28 is recombined with TRBJ1-1; the D gene is perhaps TRBD1, from 5 matching bases. V and J lose 10 bases and 1 base, and a span of 16 bases separates them. Spanning cysteine to phenylalanine, the CDR3 consists of 14 amino acids. Only the CDR3 part of the read is kept: 42 bases, read in frame from the first base. As encoded in the germline V gene, CDR1 is MDHEN while CDR2 is SYDVKM.